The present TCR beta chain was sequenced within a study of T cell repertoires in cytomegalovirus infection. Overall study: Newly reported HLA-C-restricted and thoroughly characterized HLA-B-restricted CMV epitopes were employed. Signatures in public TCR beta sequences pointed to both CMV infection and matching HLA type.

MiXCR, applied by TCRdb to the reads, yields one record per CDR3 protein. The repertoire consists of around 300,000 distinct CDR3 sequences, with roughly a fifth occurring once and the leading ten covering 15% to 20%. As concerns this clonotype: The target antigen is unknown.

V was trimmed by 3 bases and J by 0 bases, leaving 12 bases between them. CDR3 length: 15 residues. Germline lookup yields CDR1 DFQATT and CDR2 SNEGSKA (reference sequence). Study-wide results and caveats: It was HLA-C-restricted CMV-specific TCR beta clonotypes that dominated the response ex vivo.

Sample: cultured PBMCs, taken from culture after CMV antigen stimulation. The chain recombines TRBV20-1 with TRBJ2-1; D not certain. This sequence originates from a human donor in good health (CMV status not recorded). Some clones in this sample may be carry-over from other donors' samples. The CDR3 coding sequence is TGCAGTGCTAGTCCAATGGTTCCCTCCTACAATGAGCAGTTCTTC. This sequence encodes CSASPMVPSYNEQFF.